This TCR beta chain originates from a study of blood T cell repertoires in COVID-19. Across the study: Some COVID-19 samples were acute and others convalescent; all came from the United States, Italy and Spain.

Here immunoSEQ multiplex PCR was the method, and the copy in TCRdb shows in-frame clones only, minus some. The sample includes about 110,000 clones, approximately 85% of them seen just once. Germline assignment: CDR1 SGDLS and CDR2 YYNGEE. This CDR3 has 15 residues. Trimming pared 3 bases from V and 2 bases from J, leaving 12 bases between. The sequenced material came from peripheral blood. The chain carries TRBV9 and TRBJ1-3, with D tentatively TRBD1 (5 bases). The source of this sequence is a human donor in a cohort sampled during active COVID-19. The CDR3 DNA follows: TGTGCCAGCAGCGGGCGTCAGGGTCCTGGAAACACCATATATTTT. It translates to CASSGRQGPGNTIYF. The whole variable domain, remainder taken from reference TRBV9 and TRBJ1-3, is DSGVTQTPKHLITATGQRVTLRCSPRSGDLSVYWYQQSLDQGLQFLIQYYNGEERAKGNILERFSAQQFPDLHSELNLSSLELGDSALYFCASSGRQGPGNTIYFGEGSWLTVV.